Each of the 21 T cell receptor beta chains below was sequenced from the same sample in a study of blood T cell repertoires in COVID-19. Repertoires were generated with immunoSEQ multiplex PCR, while TCRdb's copy carries only in-frame clones and drops some. This table holds 100,000 to 150,000 clones, about 70% found once. Sequenced input: peripheral blood. The receptors come from a woman in her 70s with acute or convalescent COVID-19.

The chain joins TRBV7-2 to TRBJ2-7; 11 nucleotides align to TRBD2. This CDR3 region has 14 residues. V was clipped by 6 bases and J by 3 bases; unmatched bases: 4. CDR1 is SGHTA and CDR2 is FQGNSA in the germline V gene. CDR3 bases: TGTGCCAGCAGGCCTAGCGGGGGGTACTACGAGCAGTACTTC. This gives the protein CASRPSGGYYEQYF.

The genes are TRBV2 and TRBJ2-2; no clear D gene. V was shortened by 3 bases and J by 1 base, with 9 bases between the two germline ends. This CDR3 is 15 amino acids long. Germline CDR1 reads SNHLY; CDR2 reads FYNNEI. CDR3 DNA: TGTGCCAGCAGTGAGTTGGGCGAGAACACCGGGGAGCTGTTTTTT. Translation: CASSELGENTGELFF. The full variable domain, with the rest looked up from reference TRBV2 and TRBJ2-2, is EPEVTQTPSHQVTQMGQEVILRCVPISNHLYFYWYRQILGQKVEFLVSFYNNEISEKSEIFDDQFSVERPDGSNFTLKIRSTKLEDSAMYFCASSELGENTGELFFGEGSRLTVL.

The sample holds a few counts of this clone. The gene calls are TRBV12-5 and TRBJ2-1, with TRBD1 matching over 8 bases. This CDR3 has 15 amino acids. Looked up from germline, CDR1 is LGHNT and CDR2 is FRNRAP. V shed 6 bases and J 7 bases; nucleotides not matched to a gene: 11. The CDR3 region has the DNA TGTGCTAGTGGCCCAACAGGGGGTATACAGAATGAGCAGTTCTTC. Its protein is CASGPTGGIQNEQFF.

This chain connects TRBV2 to TRBJ1-1; D unclear. The germline gives CDR1 SNHLY, CDR2 FYNNEI. The CDR3 is 13 amino acids. Trimming took off 6 bases at V and 6 bases at J, with 14 bases between the two ends. The CDR3 loop is CASSPIMAAEAFF. The CDR3 region has the DNA TGTGCCAGCAGCCCGATTATGGCAGCTGAAGCTTTCTTT. Full variable domain (missing parts from reference TRBV2 and TRBJ1-1): EPEVTQTPSHQVTQMGQEVILRCVPISNHLYFYWYRQILGQKVEFLVSFYNNEISEKSEIFDDQFSVERPDGSNFTLKIRSTKLEDSAMYFCASSPIMAAEAFFGQGTRLTVV.

The sample holds a few counts of this clone. V usage is TRBV3-1 (or the pseudogene TRBV3-2) and J usage is TRBJ1-2, with TRBD1 identical over 7 bases. The CDR3 is 13 amino acids. Germline CDR1 and CDR2: LGHDT and YNNKEL (reference sequence). Trimming at V came to 4 bases and at J to 8 bases, leaving 7 bases not matched to a gene. The CDR3 is CASSLGQSKGYTF. The CDR3 DNA is TGTGCCAGCAGCCTGGGACAGTCAAAAGGCTACACCTTC.

The chain combines TRBV20-1 with TRBJ1-2, with 7 nucleotides matching TRBD1. V lost 3 bases and J lost 7; bases outside the gene matches: 8. Germline CDR1 DFQATT, CDR2 SNEGSKA (reference sequence). The CDR3 has 13 amino acids. CDR3 region: CSASPQGGFGYTF. Written as DNA, the CDR3 is TGCAGTGCTAGTCCCCAGGGGGGATTTGGCTACACCTTC.

This chain joins TRBV30 and TRBJ2-5; D uncertain. This CDR3 comprises 12 residues. CDR1 and CDR2 (germline): GTSNPN, SVGIG (reference sequence). Trimming stripped 3 bases from V and 6 bases from J, with 11 bases between. The CDR3 DNA reads as TGTGCCTGGAGCCCCGAAGCGAAGACCCAGTACTTC. It translates to CAWSPEAKTQYF. The full variable domain, with the rest looked up from reference TRBV30 and TRBJ2-5, is SQTIHQWPATLVQPVGSPLSLECTVEGTSNPNLYWYRQAAGRGLQLLFYSVGIGQISSEVPQNLSASRPQDRQFILSSKKLLLSDSGFYLCAWSPEAKTQYFGPGTRLLVL.

This clone was picked up many times. The chain has TRBV6-5 and TRBJ1-1; TRBD1 might be the D (5 bases). The CDR3 loop spans 14 amino acids. Per the germline V gene, CDR1 is MNHEY and CDR2 is SVGAGI. Trimming left V 6 bases short and J 1 base short, with 12 bases between. The CDR3: CASRPRVANTEAFF. The CDR3 coding sequence is TGTGCCAGCAGGCCCAGGGTAGCGAACACTGAAGCTTTCTTT.

This chain links TRBV27 with TRBJ1-1, with 7 bases fitting TRBD1. Germline V gene data show CDR1 as MNHEY and CDR2 as SMNVEV (reference sequence). After removal of 4 bases from V and 4 bases from J, the junction contained 6 bases not matched to a gene. This CDR3 spans 14 amino acids. CDR3 in DNA: TGTGCCAGCAGTTACCACAGGGGTAGCACTGAAGCTTTCTTT. Protein product: CASSYHRGSTEAFF.

The chain carries TRBV30 and TRBJ1-5; TRBD1 is a possible D gene (5 bases). Germline V lookup: CDR1 GTSNPN, CDR2 SVGIG (reference sequence). This CDR3 spans 17 amino acids. V lost 2 bases to trimming and J lost 1 base, with 18 bases between them. CDR3 nucleotides: TGTGCCTGGAGTCGTACCAGGACACGAAGGAGCAATCAGCCCCAGCATTTT. This gives the protein CAWSRTRTRRSNQPQHF.

This clone was detected only a few times. The J gene is TRBJ1-4, the V gene TRBV19, with 8 nucleotides matching TRBD1. After removal of 9 bases from V and 4 bases from J, the junction contained 13 bases not matched to a gene. Germline V gene data show CDR1 as LNHDA and CDR2 as SQIVND (reference sequence). The CDR3 totals 16 residues. The CDR3 loop reads CASRDRGVLVNEKLFF. CDR3 DNA: TGTGCCAGCCGAGACAGGGGCGTTCTCGTTAATGAAAAACTGTTTTTT.

Written as DNA, the CDR3 is TGTGCCTCCCGGGGACTTTCTGGAAACACCATATATTTT. This codes for CASRGLSGNTIYF. The chain links TRBV30 to TRBJ1-3; D is perhaps TRBD1 (5 bases). Trimming cost V 7 bases and J 1 base, with 11 bases left between them. The CDR3 extends over 13 amino acids. In germline, CDR1 is GTSNPN, CDR2 SVGIG (reference sequence).

V usage is TRBV5-1 and J usage is TRBJ2-3; 11 positions agree with TRBD1. Trimming took 4 bases from V and 8 from J; bases not matched to a gene: 9. CDR3 length equals 15 residues. Germline-derived CDR1 and CDR2 are SGHRS and YFSETQ. DNA of the CDR3: TGCGCCAGCAGCACCCGGACAGGGGGCCTGGGTACGCAGTATTTT. Amino acid sequence: CASSTRTGGLGTQYF.

The CDR3 coding sequence is TGCGCCAGCACCGCGAACAGGGGCGGCGGGGAGCTGTTTTTT. The encoded protein is CASTANRGGGELFF. The chain carries TRBV10-1 and TRBJ2-2, with 7 bases lining up with TRBD1. The CDR3 is 14 residues long. Germline CDR1 reads WNHNN; CDR2 reads SYGVQD (reference sequence). V was clipped by 7 bases and J by 7 bases; unmatched bases: 9.

The chain has TRBV9 and TRBJ1-2; D is perhaps TRBD1 (6 bases). The CDR3 spans 16 residues. Trimming removed 4 bases at V and 6 bases at J, with 22 bases between. CDR1 SGDLS and CDR2 YYNGEE come from the germline V gene. CDR3 residues: CASSLRSQGIGNGYTF. In DNA, the CDR3 is TGTGCCAGCAGCTTGCGATCGCAGGGGATTGGAAATGGCTACACCTTC.

This chain joins TRBV5-6 and TRBJ1-2; TRBD1 matches at 8 bases. This CDR3 region has 15 residues. V lost 3 bases to trimming and J lost 8 bases; unmatched junction nucleotides: 12. Germline assignment: CDR1 SGHDT and CDR2 YYEEEE. CDR3 region: CASSSTRGRVGGYTF. For the CDR3, the DNA is TGTGCCAGCAGCTCAACCAGGGGGCGAGTTGGGGGCTACACCTTC.

This chain connects TRBV3-1 (or the pseudogene TRBV3-2) to TRBJ2-2; D is ambiguous. Germline V CDR1 and CDR2: LGHDT, YNNKEL (reference sequence). The CDR3 sequence is 12 residues long. Trimming removed 3 bases at V and 5 bases at J, with 4 bases between. The CDR3 nucleotides read TGTGCCAGCAGCCAGTCTACCGGGGAGCTGTTTTTT. Encoded protein: CASSQSTGELFF.

This clone was observed a single time. V gene TRBV15 combines with J gene TRBJ1-1; the match to TRBD1 covers 7 bases. After removal of 3 bases from V and 0 bases from J, the junction contained 1 base not matched to a gene. CDR1 is LNHNV and CDR2 is YYDKDF in the germline V gene (reference sequence). There are 14 residues in the CDR3. The CDR3 coding sequence is TGTGCCACCAGCAGGACAGGGTTGAACACTGAAGCTTTCTTT. Translating it yields CATSRTGLNTEAFF.

The rearrangement links TRBV6-5 to TRBJ1-4, with 8 positions matching TRBD1. V shed 4 bases, J shed 7 bases, and the junction held 5 bases outside the gene matches. Germline V gives CDR1 MNHEY, CDR2 SVGAGI. The CDR3 sequence is 14 residues long. The CDR3 DNA reads as TGTGCCAGCAGTTCCAGGGGGCGCGGTGAAAAACTGTTTTTT. Its protein is CASSSRGRGEKLFF.

This chain uses TRBV6-1 with TRBJ2-6; D is unresolved. This CDR3 has 15 residues. CDR1 and CDR2 from the germline V gene are MNHNS and SASEGT. The germline V and J ends were trimmed by 1 base and 1 base, with 5 bases remaining between them. DNA of the CDR3: TGTGCCAGCAGTGAAGGCGCGTCTGGGGCCAACGTCCTGACTTTC. It yields the protein CASSEGASGANVLTF.

V usage is TRBV11-2 and J usage is TRBJ2-1; a possible D gene is TRBD2 (6 bases). The V gene lost 5 bases and the J gene lost 15 bases, with 14 bases spanning the gap. The CDR3 runs 11 residues. Germline CDR1 is SGHAT and CDR2 is FQNNGV. The CDR3 sequence: CASSASSAPFF. The DNA for the CDR3 is TGTGCCAGCAGCGCTTCTAGCGCACCGTTCTTC. The whole variable domain, remainder taken from reference TRBV11-2 and TRBJ2-1, is EAGVAQSPRYKIIEKRQSVAFWCNPISGHATLYWYQQILGQGPKLLIQFQNNGVVDDSQLPKDRFSAERLKGVDSTLKIQPAKLEDSAVYLCASSASSAPFFGPGTRLTVL.